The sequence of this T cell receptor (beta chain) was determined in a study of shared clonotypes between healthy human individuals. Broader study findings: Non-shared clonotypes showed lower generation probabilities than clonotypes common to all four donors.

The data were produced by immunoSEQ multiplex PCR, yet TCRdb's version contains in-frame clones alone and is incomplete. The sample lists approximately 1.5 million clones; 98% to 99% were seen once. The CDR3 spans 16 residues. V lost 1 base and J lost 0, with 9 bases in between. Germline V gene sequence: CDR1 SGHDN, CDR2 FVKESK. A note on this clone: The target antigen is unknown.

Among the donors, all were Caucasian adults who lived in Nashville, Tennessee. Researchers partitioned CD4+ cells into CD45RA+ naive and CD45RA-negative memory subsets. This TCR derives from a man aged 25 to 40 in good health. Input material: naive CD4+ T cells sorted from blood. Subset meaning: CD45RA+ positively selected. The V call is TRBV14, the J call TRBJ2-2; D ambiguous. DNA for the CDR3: TGTGCCAGCAGCCAAGTCCGACTTTCGAACACCGGGGAGCTGTTTTTT. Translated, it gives CASSQVRLSNTGELFF.